These T cell receptor beta chains were read from a single sample in a study of T cell repertoires in cytomegalovirus infection. These TCRs' antigens remain unknown. MiXCR, applied by TCRdb to the reads, yields one record per CDR3 protein. The sample consists of about 270,000 distinct CDR3 sequences, roughly 21% of them appearing once. Source: cultured PBMCs, taken from culture after CMV antigen stimulation. These receptors were obtained from a human donor in good health (CMV status not recorded). Some clones in this sample may be carry-over from other donors' samples. The CDR3 runs from the conserved cysteine through the conserved F or W. The D gene is left open where the match is weak. Where a row states a size, it is once, few, many or the class of an expanded clone; other rows omit it.

many	TRBJ1-5	TRBV6-1	.	CASSEDGLYSNQPQHF	TGTGCCAGCAGTGAAGACGGTCTATATAGCAATCAGCCCCAGCATTTT
once	TRBJ2-1	TRBV3-1	TRBD1	CASSQSPPLTGLDEQFF	TGTGCCAGCAGCCAAAGCCCACCCTTGACAGGGCTGGATGAGCAGTTCTTC
few	TRBJ1-5	TRBV27	TRBD1	CASRTGDNQPQHF	TGTGCCAGCAGAACAGGGGATAATCAGCCCCAGCATTTT
.	TRBJ1-1	TRBV28	TRBD1	CASSFLQGLGNTEAFF	TGTGCCAGCAGTTTCTTACAGGGGTTGGGGAACACTGAAGCTTTCTTT
few	TRBJ2-1	TRBV27	.	CASSPLVEQFF	TGTGCCAGCAGCCCCTTGGTCGAGCAGTTCTTC
.	TRBJ2-5	TRBV11-2	.	CASSLGPGRAGTQYF	TGTGCCAGCAGCTTAGGGCCTGGGCGAGCAGGGACCCAGTACTTC
.	TRBJ2-3	TRBV7-3	TRBD1	CASSSTGDTDTQYF	TGTGCCAGCAGCTCTACAGGGGACACAGATACGCAGTATTTT
.	TRBJ2-6	TRBV5-1	.	CASSPGLAGANVLTF	TGCGCCAGCAGCCCGGGGTTGGCTGGGGCCAACGTCCTGACTTTC
.	TRBJ2-3	TRBV7-2	.	CASSSRRGADTQYF	TGTGCCAGCAGCTCCCGGAGGGGTGCAGATACGCAGTATTTT
.	TRBJ1-1	TRBV10-2	.	CASRGGVNTEAFF	TGCGCCAGCAGGGGTGGGGTTAACACTGAAGCTTTCTTT
.	TRBJ2-3	TRBV20-1	.	CSARRGNPTDTQYF	TGCAGTGCTCGACGGGGGAACCCCACAGATACGCAGTATTTT
few	TRBJ2-4	TRBV6-5	.	CASSRGELAKNIQYF	TGTGCCAGCAGCCGAGGGGAACTAGCCAAAAACATTCAGTACTTC
.	TRBJ1-2	TRBV19	.	CASSPPGFLGYTF	TGTGCCAGTAGCCCTCCCGGTTTTCTCGGCTACACCTTC
.	TRBJ2-7	TRBV19	.	CASSRRDSGSYKQYF	TGTGCCAGTAGCCGAAGAGATAGCGGCTCCTACAAGCAGTACTTC
.	TRBJ2-1	TRBV14	TRBD2	CASRSGDLLARNEQFF	TGTGCCAGCAGATCGGGCGACCTACTAGCGCGGAATGAGCAGTTCTTC
.	TRBJ2-7	TRBV18	TRBD1	CASSPPGGMNEQYF	TGTGCCAGCTCTCCGCCAGGGGGCATGAACGAGCAGTACTTC
.	TRBJ2-3	TRBV2	TRBD2	CASMPGLETPDTQYF	TGTGCCAGCATGCCGGGACTAGAGACCCCAGATACGCAGTATTTT
many	TRBJ1-2	TRBV7-9	TRBD1	CASILGTGDYGYTF	TGTGCCAGCATCCTGGGGACAGGGGACTATGGCTACACCTTC
.	TRBJ2-7	TRBV5-4	.	CASTSSDGSYEQYF	TGTGCCAGCACTTCCTCTGACGGTTCCTACGAGCAGTACTTC
.	TRBJ2-3	TRBV6-2/TRBV6-3	.	CASSYLTGGTDTQYF	TGTGCCAGCAGTTACCTAACAGGAGGCACAGATACGCAGTATTTT
many	TRBJ2-5	TRBV7-3	TRBD2	CASSRGTSVEETQYF	TGTGCCAGCAGCCGTGGGACTAGCGTAGAAGAGACCCAGTACTTC
few	TRBJ2-7	TRBV19	TRBD2	CASSPSGGRYEQYF	TGTGCCAGTAGCCCCTCGGGGGGTCGGTACGAGCAGTACTTC
few	TRBJ2-3	TRBV29-1	.	CSVDTGVRTDTQYF	TGCAGCGTTGATACGGGAGTTCGCACAGATACGCAGTATTTT
.	TRBJ2-5	TRBV4-3	TRBD2	CASSQNSGLGRETQYF	TGCGCCAGCAGCCAAAATTCCGGACTAGGCCGGGAGACCCAGTACTTC
.	TRBJ2-1	TRBV4-1	.	CASSLLGDNEQFF	TGCGCCAGCAGCCTCCTAGGAGACAATGAGCAGTTCTTC
.	TRBJ2-3	TRBV7-9	TRBD2	CASSFGLAVGTQYF	TGTGCCAGCAGCTTTGGACTAGCAGTTGGTACGCAGTATTTT